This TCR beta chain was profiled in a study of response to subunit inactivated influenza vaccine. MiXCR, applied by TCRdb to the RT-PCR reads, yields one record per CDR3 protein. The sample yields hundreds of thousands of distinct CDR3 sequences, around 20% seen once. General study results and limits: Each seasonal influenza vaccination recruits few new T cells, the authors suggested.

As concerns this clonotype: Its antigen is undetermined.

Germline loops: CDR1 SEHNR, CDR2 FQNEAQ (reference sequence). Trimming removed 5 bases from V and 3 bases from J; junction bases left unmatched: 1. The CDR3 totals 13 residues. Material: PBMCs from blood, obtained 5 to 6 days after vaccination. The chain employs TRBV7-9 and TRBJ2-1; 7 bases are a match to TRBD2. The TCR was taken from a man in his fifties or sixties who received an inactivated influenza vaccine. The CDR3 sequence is CASSGRVYNEQFF. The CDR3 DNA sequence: TGTGCCAGCAGCGGGAGGGTCTACAATGAGCAGTTCTTC.